The TCR beta chain described here comes from a study of T cell repertoires in cytomegalovirus infection. This clonotype was counted once. TCRdb passed the reads through MiXCR, listing each CDR3 protein once. This sample has roughly 720,000 distinct CDR3 sequences, with roughly 36% found just once. The germline V gene has CDR1 SQVTM and CDR2 ANQGSEA. V lost 6 bases, J lost 0 bases, and 12 bases lay in between. The CDR3 sequence is 13 residues long. The sequencing input was PBMCs. This TCR was recovered from a human donor in good health (CMV status not recorded). Some clones in this sample may be carry-over from other donors' samples. The chain employs TRBV29-1 and TRBJ2-7; D gene uncertain. Written as DNA, the CDR3 is TGCAGCGTCGCCTCCGGAATCTCCTACGAGCAGTACTTC. Translated, it gives CSVASGISYEQYF.